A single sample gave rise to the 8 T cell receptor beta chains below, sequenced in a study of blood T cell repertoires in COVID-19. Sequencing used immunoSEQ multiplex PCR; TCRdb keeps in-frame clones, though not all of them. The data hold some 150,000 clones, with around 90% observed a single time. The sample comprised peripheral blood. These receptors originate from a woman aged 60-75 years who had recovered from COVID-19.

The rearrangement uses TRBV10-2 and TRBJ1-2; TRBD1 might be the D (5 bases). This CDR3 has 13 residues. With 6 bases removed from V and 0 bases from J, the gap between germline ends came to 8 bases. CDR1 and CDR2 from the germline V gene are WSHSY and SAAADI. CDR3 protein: CASRKQANYGYTF. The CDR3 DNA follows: TGCGCCAGCAGAAAACAGGCTAACTATGGCTACACCTTC.

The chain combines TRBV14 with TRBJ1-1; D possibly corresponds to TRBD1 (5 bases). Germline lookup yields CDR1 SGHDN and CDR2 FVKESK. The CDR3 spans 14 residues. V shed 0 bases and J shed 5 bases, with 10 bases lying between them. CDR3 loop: CASSQELGGTEAFF. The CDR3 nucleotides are TGTGCCAGCAGCCAAGAATTGGGGGGGACTGAAGCTTTCTTT.

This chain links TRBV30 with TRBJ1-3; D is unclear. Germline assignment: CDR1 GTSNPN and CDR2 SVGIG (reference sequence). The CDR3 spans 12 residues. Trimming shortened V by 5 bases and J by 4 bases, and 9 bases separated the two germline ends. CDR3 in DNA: TGTGCCTGGGCCGAGTCCGGAAACACCATATATTTT. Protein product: CAWAESGNTIYF.

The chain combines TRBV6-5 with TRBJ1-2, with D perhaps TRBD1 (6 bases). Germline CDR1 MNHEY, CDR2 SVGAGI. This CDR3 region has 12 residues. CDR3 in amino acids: CANGGADYGYTF. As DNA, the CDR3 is TGTGCAAACGGGGGGGCCGACTATGGCTACACCTTC.

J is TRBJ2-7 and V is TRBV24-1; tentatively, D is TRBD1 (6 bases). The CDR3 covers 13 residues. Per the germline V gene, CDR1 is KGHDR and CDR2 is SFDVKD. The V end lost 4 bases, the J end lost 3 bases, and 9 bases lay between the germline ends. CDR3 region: CATSDADSYEQYF. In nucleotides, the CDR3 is TGTGCCACCAGTGACGCGGACAGCTACGAGCAGTACTTC.

CDR3 DNA sequence: TGTGCCAGCAGCCAAGGGACTAGCCGGCACAATGAGCAGTTCTTC. As protein: CASSQGTSRHNEQFF. This sequence joins TRBV3-1 (or the pseudogene TRBV3-2) and TRBJ2-1; 8 nucleotides agree with TRBD2. V trimming: 1 base; J trimming: 5 bases; junction bases outside the gene matches: 4. CDR1 LGHDT and CDR2 YNNKEL come from the germline V gene (reference sequence). The CDR3 extends over 15 amino acids.

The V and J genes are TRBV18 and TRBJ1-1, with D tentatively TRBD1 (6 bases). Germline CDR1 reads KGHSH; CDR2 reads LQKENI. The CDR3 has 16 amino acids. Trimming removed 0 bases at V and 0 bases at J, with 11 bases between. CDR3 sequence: CASSPPGGGVNTEAFF. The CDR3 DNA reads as TGTGCCAGCTCACCACCGGGAGGGGGTGTGAACACTGAAGCTTTCTTT.

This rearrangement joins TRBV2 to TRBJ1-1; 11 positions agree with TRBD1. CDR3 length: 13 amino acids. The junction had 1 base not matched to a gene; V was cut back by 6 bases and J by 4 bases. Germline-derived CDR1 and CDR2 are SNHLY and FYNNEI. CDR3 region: CASRGTGGTEAFF. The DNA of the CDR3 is TGTGCCAGCAGGGGGACAGGGGGCACTGAAGCTTTCTTT.